This T cell receptor (beta chain) is drawn from a study of CD8+CD57+ T cells in acquired aplastic anemia. Investigators profiled TCR beta VDJ and CDR3 from genomic DNA template. TCRdb used MiXCR to reprocess the reads, holding one entry per CDR3 protein. The sample includes 180,000 or so distinct CDR3 sequences, about half of them seen just once. A few counts support this clonotype. The CDR3 contains 12 residues. V dropped 6 bases and J dropped 3; count of bases not matched to a gene: 5. Germline loops: CDR1 DFQATT, CDR2 SNEGSKA (reference sequence). The chain recombines TRBV20-1 with TRBJ2-7; 7 nucleotides agree with TRBD1. This receptor was taken from a human donor in good health. Sequenced sample: sorted CD4+, CD8+, or CD8+CD57+ T cells (not recorded which) from PBMCs. CDR3 DNA: TGCAGTGCCCGACAGGGCGGCTACGAGCAGTACTTC. Translation: CSARQGGYEQYF.